The T cell receptor (beta chain) under discussion was sequenced for a study of blood T cell repertoires in COVID-19. Study context: Sites across the United States, Italy and Spain contributed samples from acute and convalescent COVID-19. From T cells, B-cell-depleted T cells, or PBMCs came the material, which was cDNA or gDNA.

This clone has just one count. V was cut by 6 bases and J by 8 bases, with 25 bases left in between. The CDR3 sequence is 17 residues long. Germline lookup yields CDR1 SGHVS and CDR2 FQNEAQ. Per the authors' pipeline: Reference gene primer amplification yielded estimated nucleated cell counts. Only in-frame clones appear in the TCRdb table, and some are missing; sequencing was by immunoSEQ multiplex PCR. Clone size and the V and J calls come from that table; the DNA yielded D and trimming. The sample comprises approximately 150,000 clones, roughly 88% of which are singletons, and less than 2% rests with the top ten.

This sequence was found in a man aged 65-85 years with acute or convalescent COVID-19. Sequenced input: peripheral blood. The V gene is TRBV7-8, the J gene TRBJ1-4; D is possibly TRBD1 (6 bases). The CDR3 DNA is TGTGCCAGCAGAGCAAAACCCTACACAGGGTTTAAGGAAAAACTGTTTTTT. It is translated as CASRAKPYTGFKEKLFF.